The rows below give T cell receptor beta chains drawn from one sample of a study of control samples from healthy donors and cancer patients. Sequencing used immunoSEQ multiplex PCR; TCRdb keeps in-frame clones, though not all of them. Of about 180,000 clones in the sample, around 87% were seen once. Sample: blood. These receptors were collected from a woman aged 45-60 years in good health. The CDR3 runs from the conserved cysteine through the conserved F or W. D genes are given only for firm matches. Clone size, where shown, is once, few, many, or a class for clones that have expanded.

V	J	D	size	DNA	CDR3
TRBV9	TRBJ2-2	TRBD2	NA	TGTGCCAGCAGCGTCATGGGCGGGAGAGCGATCAACACCGGGGAGCTGTTTTTT	CASSVMGGRAINTGELFF
TRBV5-4	TRBJ2-3	TRBD2	NA	TGTGCCAGCAGGTCTCTAGCGGGGGGGCCGGGAGATACGCAGTATTTT	CASRSLAGGPGDTQYF
TRBV5-6	TRBJ2-7	NA	NA	TGTGCCAGCAGCTTGGCAGAATACGAGCAGTACTTC	CASSLAEYEQYF
TRBV11-3	TRBJ2-3	NA	NA	TGTGCCAGCAGCTTGGGGGCCAAAGATACGCAGTATTTT	CASSLGAKDTQYF
TRBV24-1	TRBJ2-5	NA	NA	TGTGCCACCAGTGATCTACAGGGCCAAGAGACCCAGTACTTC	CATSDLQGQETQYF
TRBV2	TRBJ2-1	TRBD1	NA	TGTGCCAGCAGTGCGCTGGGACAGCGAATATACAATGAGCAGTTCTTC	CASSALGQRIYNEQFF
TRBV20-1	TRBJ2-7	TRBD2	NA	TGCAGTGCTAGTAAGGGGAGGGCCGAGGGAGAGCAGTACTTC	CSASKGRAEGEQYF
TRBV7-2	TRBJ2-3	TRBD1	once	TGTGCCAGCAGCTCCTACAGGGGACGCACAGATACGCAGTATTTT	CASSSYRGRTDTQYF
TRBV9	TRBJ2-5	NA	NA	TGTGCCAGCAGCCCCTTAGGAGGGGGGAATCGTTTTGGAGAGACCCAGTACTTC	CASSPLGGGNRFGETQYF
TRBV24-1	TRBJ2-5	NA	NA	TGTGCCACCAGTGTCTCTGAGGGGACCCAGTACTTC	CATSVSEGTQYF
TRBV7-9	TRBJ1-6	TRBD1	NA	TGTGCCAGCAGCTTCCGGGACAGAAATTCACCCCTCCACTTT	CASSFRDRNSPLHF
TRBV7-9	TRBJ2-1	NA	NA	TGTGCCAGCAGCTTAGTAAGGGACATGATCACTAGCTCCTACAATGAGCAGTTCTTC	CASSLVRDMITSSYNEQFF
TRBV28	TRBJ1-2	NA	NA	TGTGCCAGCATCCGGGGGGGAGGCTATGGCTACACCTTC	CASIRGGGYGYTF
TRBV21-1	TRBJ1-2	NA	NA	TGTGCCAGCAGCAAAAGGACGGGACAGGGTAACGGCTACACCTTC	CASSKRTGQGNGYTF
TRBV4-3	TRBJ2-7	TRBD2	NA	TGCGCCAGCAGCCAAGAACGGCTAGCGGGAGTGTACGAGCAGTACTTC	CASSQERLAGVYEQYF
TRBV7-9	TRBJ2-7	NA	NA	TGTGCCAGCAGCTTAGGGTCGGGCTTTCCGTACTTC	CASSLGSGFPYF
TRBV21-1	TRBJ2-1	NA	NA	TGTGCCAGCAGCAAAGAGGTCAAGGCGGCCTACTTTCACTTTGAGCAGTTCTTC	CASSKEVKAAYFHFEQFF
TRBV5-1	TRBJ2-7	NA	NA	TGCGCCAGCAGCACCACCAGGGGAAGCTCCTACGAGCAGTACTTC	CASSTTRGSSYEQYF
TRBV5-4	TRBJ2-1	TRBD2	NA	TGTGCCAGCAGCTTGGAGGCGGGGGGCTCCTACAATGAGCAGTTCTTC	CASSLEAGGSYNEQFF
TRBV6-2/TRBV6-3	TRBJ2-1	NA	NA	TGTGCCAGCAGCAGGAGGTCCGGGGGGCGGGGAATTAATGAGCAGTTCTTC	CASSRRSGGRGINEQFF
TRBV25-1	TRBJ1-3	NA	NA	TGTGCCAGCAGTGAATTAAGCGGGGTTCGATCTGGAAACACCATATATTTT	CASSELSGVRSGNTIYF
TRBV4-1	TRBJ1-3	NA	NA	TGCGCCAGCAGCGCGGTCATCTCTGGAAACACCATATATTTT	CASSAVISGNTIYF
TRBV7-2	TRBJ1-1	TRBD1	NA	TGTGCCAGCAGCTTCGGACAGGCCCTTTCAGGCACTGAAGCTTTCTTT	CASSFGQALSGTEAFF
TRBV29-1	TRBJ1-2	TRBD1	NA	TGCAGCGTTGTGGGACAGCTATATGGCTACACCTTC	CSVVGQLYGYTF
TRBV7-2	TRBJ2-1	NA	NA	TGTGCCAGCAGCTCCCAGGACAGCTCTTCCTACAATGAGCAGTTCTTC	CASSSQDSSSYNEQFF
TRBV27	TRBJ1-3	NA	NA	TGTGCCAGCAGTCCAACGGACCGTGGAAACACCATATATTTT	CASSPTDRGNTIYF
TRBV9	TRBJ2-6	NA	NA	TGTGCCAGCAGCGTAGGACTTTTGGGGGCTGGGGCCAACGTCCTGACTTTC	CASSVGLLGAGANVLTF
TRBV27	TRBJ2-3	TRBD2	NA	TGTGCCAGCAGTCCCGGGGCGGGAGGTTATGATACGCAGTATTTT	CASSPGAGGYDTQYF
TRBV27	TRBJ1-2	NA	NA	TGTGCCAGCAGATCCGTTAGGGGCTACACCTTC	CASRSVRGYTF
TRBV5-6	TRBJ1-4	NA	NA	TGTGCCAGCAGCCCCGGGCTCCGCTATGAAAAACTGTTTTTT	CASSPGLRYEKLFF
TRBV27	TRBJ1-2	NA	NA	TGTGCCAGCAGTCCCCCTCGGGGGCGCGGCTATGGCTACACCTTC	CASSPPRGRGYGYTF
TRBV4-2	TRBJ1-1	NA	NA	TGTGCCAGCAGCCAGACCCCCGGCAGGAACACTGAAGCTTTCTTT	CASSQTPGRNTEAFF